Listed here are 8 T cell receptor beta chains from one sample, sequenced in a study of blood T cell repertoires in COVID-19. Here immunoSEQ multiplex PCR was the method, and the copy in TCRdb shows in-frame clones only, minus some. The sample yields roughly 70,000 clones, about four fifths seen once. Specimen: peripheral blood. The receptor source for this set is a man in his 70s who had recovered from COVID-19.

This rearrangement joins TRBV30 to TRBJ1-4; tentative D call: TRBD1 (5 bases). The CDR3 is 16 residues long. V lost 0 bases, J lost 7 bases, and 18 bases lay in between. The germline CDR1 and CDR2 sequences are GTSNPN and SVGIG (reference sequence). CDR3 in amino acids: CAWSVGASRQGEKLFF. Written as DNA, the CDR3 is TGTGCCTGGAGTGTAGGGGCTTCCCGGCAGGGTGAAAAACTGTTTTTT.

The chain carries TRBV27 and TRBJ2-7, with 11 nucleotides matching TRBD2. Germline CDR1 reads MNHEY; CDR2 reads SMNVEV (reference sequence). The CDR3 is 17 amino acids. After removal of 5 bases from V and 2 bases from J, the junction contained 11 bases not matched to a gene. The CDR3 DNA sequence: TGTGCCAGCAGTCTAACCATAGCGGGGGGGACCACCTACGAGCAGTACTTC. Amino acid sequence: CASSLTIAGGTTYEQYF.

This clone was picked up a small number of times. The CDR3 loop is CASSKAVSASTDTQYF. The DNA for the CDR3 is TGTGCCAGTAGTAAGGCGGTTAGTGCCAGCACAGATACGCAGTATTTT. The chain has TRBV19 and TRBJ2-3; D is unresolved. The CDR3 consists of 16 residues. Germline V gene data show CDR1 as LNHDA and CDR2 as SQIVND (reference sequence). V dropped 4 bases and J dropped 0 bases, with 14 bases sitting between them.

For this clone: The sample has other DNA sequences that encode this CDR3 too. This chain connects TRBV18 to TRBJ1-2; TRBD1 agrees at 7 bases. Germline V gene lookup returns CDR1 KGHSH and CDR2 LQKENI. V lost 6 bases and J lost 3; bases outside the gene matches: 4. The CDR3 contains 13 residues. In nucleotides, the CDR3 is TGTGCCAGCTCCCTCGACAGGGACTATGGCTACACCTTC. It codes for CASSLDRDYGYTF.

J is TRBJ2-7 and V is TRBV7-9; 8 nucleotides match TRBD2. The CDR3 runs to 14 residues. Losses at the gene ends were 4 bases for V and 4 bases for J; bases not matched to a gene: 6. CDR1 and CDR2 from the germline V gene are SEHNR and FQNEAQ (reference sequence). The CDR3 reads CASSSGLEVYEQYF. CDR3 in DNA: TGTGCCAGCAGCTCGGGACTAGAAGTGTACGAGCAGTACTTC.

The chain uses TRBV5-8 and TRBJ2-1; 14 bases map to TRBD2. Per germline, CDR1 SGHTS and CDR2 YDEGEE. V trimming: 0 bases; J trimming: 7 bases; junction bases outside the gene matches: 3. The CDR3 runs 16 residues. CDR3: CASSLGRTSGGNEQFF. The DNA for the CDR3 is TGTGCCAGCAGCTTGGGCCGGACTAGCGGGGGGAATGAGCAGTTCTTC.

V usage is TRBV7-2 and J usage is TRBJ1-6; D may be TRBD1 (5 bases). The CDR3 length is 17 residues. Per the germline V gene, CDR1 is SGHTA and CDR2 is FQGNSA. V was cut by 1 base and J by 0 bases, with 10 bases left in between. This chain's CDR3 is CASSLGGGSSYNSPLHF. The CDR3 DNA reads TGTGCCAGCAGCTTAGGGGGGGGGAGCTCCTATAATTCACCCCTCCACTTT.

The chain carries TRBV11-3 and TRBJ2-3; 9 nucleotides line up with TRBD2. V shed 3 bases and J 3 bases; nucleotides not matched to a gene: 10. The CDR3 sequence is 17 residues long. The V gene's germline CDR1 is SGHNT and CDR2 YENEEA. CDR3 protein: CASSFLAGGPVTDTQYF. As DNA, the CDR3 is TGTGCCAGCAGCTTTTTGGCGGGGGGGCCGGTAACAGATACGCAGTATTTT. The complete variable domain, with remaining parts taken from reference TRBV11-3 and TRBJ2-3, reads EAGVVQSPRYKIIEKKQPVAFWCNPISGHNTLYWYLQNLGQGPELLIRYENEEAVDDSQLPKDRFSAERLKGVDSTLKIQPAELGDSAVYLCASSFLAGGPVTDTQYFGPGTRLTVL.